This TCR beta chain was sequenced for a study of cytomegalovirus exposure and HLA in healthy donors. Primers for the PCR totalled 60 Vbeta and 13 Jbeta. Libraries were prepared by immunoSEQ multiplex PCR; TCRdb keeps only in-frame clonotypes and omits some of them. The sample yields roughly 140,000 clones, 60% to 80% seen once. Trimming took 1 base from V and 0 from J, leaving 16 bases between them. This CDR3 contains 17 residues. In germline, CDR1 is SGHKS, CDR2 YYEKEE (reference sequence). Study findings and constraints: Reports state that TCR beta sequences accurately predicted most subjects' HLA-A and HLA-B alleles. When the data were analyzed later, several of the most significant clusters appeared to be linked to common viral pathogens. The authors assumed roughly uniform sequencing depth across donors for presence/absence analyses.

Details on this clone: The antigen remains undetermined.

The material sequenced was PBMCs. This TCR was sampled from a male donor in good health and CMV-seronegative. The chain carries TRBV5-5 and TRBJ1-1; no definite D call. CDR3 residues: CASSLIARRGMNTEAFF. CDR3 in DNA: TGTGCCAGCAGCTTGATAGCGAGACGGGGAATGAACACTGAAGCTTTCTTT.